Sequencing of this T cell receptor beta chain was carried out in a study of cytomegalovirus exposure and HLA in healthy donors. The study, taken as a whole, reports: Reportedly, fewer N-insertions than the approximately 600-donor mean appeared in an Asian-associated ancestry cluster in a later analysis. Among CMV-associated TCR beta chains, most appeared HLA-restricted in a later analysis. A later look showed TCR association rates differing by HLA locus, highest for DRB1 and lowest for HLA-C. In vitro checks showed that a few CMV-associated chains really do target CMV antigens.

Primers: 60 Vbeta forward and 13 Jbeta reverse. Clones were read by immunoSEQ multiplex PCR, and TCRdb kept only the in-frame ones, dropping some. Its table lists 100,000 to 150,000 clones. The CDR3 totals 13 residues. V was pared by 4 bases and J by 2 bases, with 11 bases between. The germline CDR1 and CDR2 sequences are GTSNPN and SVGIG (reference sequence). As for this clone: Its matching antigen is unknown.

What was sequenced was PBMCs. The sequence was collected from a man aged 18-30 years in good health and CMV-seronegative. This chain uses TRBV30 with TRBJ1-1; D perhaps matches TRBD1 (5 bases). CDR3 sequence (DNA): TGTGCCTGGACCAAAACAGGTAACACTGAAGCTTTCTTT. Translated: CAWTKTGNTEAFF.